What follows are 8 T cell receptor beta chains derived from one specimen sequenced in a study of cytomegalovirus exposure and HLA in healthy donors. In the PCR, 60 Vbeta and 13 Jbeta primers were used. TCRdb's copy holds only in-frame clones and misses some; the assay was immunoSEQ multiplex PCR. The sample has approximately 110,000 clones; around 80% are singletons. Sequenced: PBMCs. These receptors all stem from a man younger than 45 in good health and CMV-seropositive.

V gene TRBV9 combines with J gene TRBJ1-2, with D possibly being TRBD1 (5 bases). The CDR3 runs 14 residues. Germline assignment: CDR1 SGDLS and CDR2 YYNGEE. Trimming left V 2 bases short and J 0 bases short, with 8 bases between. CDR3 region: CASSVQGTNYGYTF. The CDR3 DNA sequence: TGTGCCAGCAGCGTTCAGGGCACTAACTATGGCTACACCTTC.

V and J are TRBV18 and TRBJ1-4, with D possibly matching TRBD1 (6 bases). CDR1 KGHSH and CDR2 LQKENI come from the germline V gene. Trimming left V 6 bases short and J 11 bases short, with 13 bases between. CDR3 length: 12 residues. DNA of the CDR3: TGTGCCAGCTCTCAAAGACAGGAGAAACTGTTTTTT. It is translated as CASSQRQEKLFF.

This clone was observed a few times. The chain combines TRBV2 with TRBJ2-7; TRBD1 matches at 7 bases. This CDR3 has 13 residues. CDR1 and CDR2 from the germline V gene are SNHLY and FYNNEI. The V gene end was trimmed by 6 bases and the J gene end by 3 bases; junction bases not matched to a gene: 5. DNA of the CDR3: TGTGCCAGCAGCGGCAGGGGGAACTACGAGCAGTACTTC. This sequence encodes CASSGRGNYEQYF.

This clone has just a few counts. The J gene is TRBJ2-3, the V gene TRBV5-1; D possibly corresponds to TRBD1 (6 bases). This CDR3 has 15 residues. V lost 0 bases, J lost 0 bases, and 8 bases lay in between. Germline V gene lookup returns CDR1 SGHRS and CDR2 YFSETQ. The CDR3 is CASSLADRSTDTQYF. The CDR3 DNA sequence: TGCGCCAGCAGCTTGGCGGACAGAAGCACAGATACGCAGTATTTT.

V gene TRBV7-2 combines with J gene TRBJ1-1; D is uncertain. V was trimmed by 1 base and J by 6 bases, leaving 15 bases between them. The CDR3 runs 15 residues. The V gene's germline CDR1 is SGHTA and CDR2 FQGNSA. In nucleotides, the CDR3 is TGTGCCAGCAGCTTAGATCGAGGTCCGGGATCTGAAGCTTTCTTT. Amino acids: CASSLDRGPGSEAFF.

CDR3 bases: TGTGCCAGCAGCGCACAGGCCGGTAACACTGAAGCTTTCTTT. Translation: CASSAQAGNTEAFF. The chain is built from TRBV9 and TRBJ1-1; D possibly corresponds to TRBD1 (5 bases). The V end lost 3 bases, the J end lost 2 bases, and 11 bases lay between the germline ends. Germline V lookup: CDR1 SGDLS, CDR2 YYNGEE. The CDR3 extends over 14 amino acids.

The table lists this clone with a few counts. The chain carries TRBV29-1 and TRBJ2-7; 8 bases are a match to TRBD1. V lost 6 bases, J lost 0 bases, and 4 bases stayed unmatched. The CDR3 is made up of 13 amino acids. Germline V gene data show CDR1 as SQVTM and CDR2 as ANQGSEA. CDR3 region: CSVTGGSSYEQYF. In DNA, the CDR3 is TGCAGCGTCACAGGGGGGTCCTCCTACGAGCAGTACTTC.

This clone was observed a few times. V is TRBV10-3 and J is TRBJ1-4, with D perhaps TRBD1 (6 bases). V was pared by 0 bases and J by 8 bases, with 13 bases between. The CDR3 runs to 15 residues. CDR1 is ENHRY and CDR2 is SYGVKD in the germline V gene. The CDR3 is CAISESGGLGEKLFF. CDR3 nucleotides: TGTGCCATCAGTGAGTCGGGGGGGCTGGGCGAAAAACTGTTTTTT.